This section outlines one TCR beta chain sequence together with its context. Its specificity is unknown. The same CDR3 is also encoded by other DNA sequences in this sample. These data belong to a study of shared clonotypes between healthy human individuals. As for the study in general: CD4 naive and memory got three plates each, CD8 naive two, CD8 memory one.

This CDR3 region has 15 residues. Germline assignment: CDR1 SGHRS and CDR2 YFSETQ. The germline V and J ends were trimmed by 0 bases and 1 base, with 8 bases remaining between them. Measured with immunoSEQ multiplex PCR; TCRdb has only the in-frame clones, and not every one. The sample lists around 2.1 million clones, 85% to 95% occurring once. CD45RO negativity and positive selection for CCR7 defined naive CD8 cells, a population that excluded terminally differentiated effector memory CD45RA+ cells. Donors, healthy HIV-negative adults, lacked recent acute infections or vaccinations. Regarding the study as a whole: Investigators collected only blood, and repertoires in tissues likely differ.

V is TRBV5-1 and J is TRBJ1-5; no clear D gene. The sequencing sample was made of naive CD8+ T cells from PBMCs. This sequence originates from a man between 18 and 29 years old in good health. Some clones in this sample may be carry-over from other donors' samples. CDR3 region: CASSLGEFSNQPQHF. The CDR3 region has the DNA TGCGCCAGCAGCTTGGGGGAATTCAGCAATCAGCCCCAGCATTTT.